A single sample is the source of the 2 T cell receptor beta chains below, sequenced in a study of cytomegalovirus exposure and HLA in healthy donors. Assay: immunoSEQ multiplex PCR; the TCRdb copy retains only in-frame clones and omits some. Here the sample spans 150,000 or so clones, around nine tenths being singletons. Sequencing input: PBMCs. Every receptor here comes from a man younger than 35 in good health and CMV-seropositive.

The chain couples TRBV18 to TRBJ2-7; TRBD2 agrees at 8 bases. V lost 3 bases, J lost 4 bases, and 5 bases stayed unmatched. Germline values: CDR1 KGHSH, CDR2 LQKENI. The CDR3 covers 14 residues. The CDR3 here is CASSPRLAGYEQYF. The CDR3 DNA is TGTGCCAGCTCACCGAGGTTAGCGGGGTACGAGCAGTACTTC.

In this sample, this clone turned up a few times. This chain uses TRBV4-1 with TRBJ2-5; TRBD2 is a possible D gene (5 bases). The germline CDR1 and CDR2 sequences are MGHRA and YSYEKL. The CDR3 covers 13 residues. V was cut by 4 bases and J by 3 bases, with 9 bases left in between. In nucleotides, the CDR3 is TGCGCCAGCAGCCCCGTGGGAGAAGAGACCCAGTACTTC. Translated, it gives CASSPVGEETQYF.